What follows are 5 T cell receptor beta chains derived from one specimen sequenced in a study of T-cell reconstitution after alpha-beta-depleted transplantation in children. Construction of the TCRbeta library involved unique molecular identifiers. In TCRdb, the PCR reads were re-called with MiXCR into one record per CDR3 protein. The sample yields 490,000 or so distinct CDR3 sequences, about an eighth seen once. Sequenced material: PBMCs from the stem cell graft donor, taken from the stem cell graft. These TCRs come from a human donor who donated a stem cell graft to a child with combined immunodeficiency.

This clonotype was seen many times. This chain joins TRBV6-5 and TRBJ1-2; no reliable D call. Trimming shortened V by 5 bases and J by 3 bases, and 13 bases separated the two germline ends. Per germline, CDR1 MNHEY and CDR2 SVGAGI. The CDR3 length is 14 residues. CDR3 loop: CASSPRGTDYGYTF. The CDR3 DNA reads TGTGCCAGCAGTCCCCGAGGAACCGACTATGGCTACACCTTC.

There are a few counts of this clonotype. This sequence joins TRBV20-1 and TRBJ2-5, with 10 bases lining up with TRBD1. CDR3 length: 15 residues. With 1 base clipped from V and 4 bases from J, the junction kept 6 bases outside the gene matches. Germline V lookup: CDR1 DFQATT, CDR2 SNEGSKA (reference sequence). The CDR3 nucleotides read TGCAGTGCTAGAGGGGGACAGGGGTTGCGAGAGACCCAGTACTTC. This translates into CSARGGQGLRETQYF.

There are many counts of this clonotype. The V and J genes are TRBV7-9 and TRBJ2-1, with D uncertain. The CDR3 has 14 amino acids. Trimming stripped 0 bases from V and 13 bases from J, with 16 bases between. Germline V gives CDR1 SEHNR, CDR2 FQNEAQ (reference sequence). The CDR3 reads CASSLAGPTMIQFF. In DNA, the CDR3 is TGTGCCAGCAGCTTAGCGGGTCCAACAATGATACAGTTCTTC. The full variable domain, completed using reference TRBV7-9 and TRBJ2-1, is DTGVSQNPRHKITKRGQNVTFRCDPISEHNRLYWYRQTLGQGPEFLTYFQNEAQLEKSRLLSDRFSAERPKGSFSTLEIQRTEQGDSAMYLCASSLAGPTMIQFFGPGTRLTVL.

This clonotype was detected many times. The chain carries TRBV15 and TRBJ2-1; D is ambiguous. Germline CDR1 reads LNHNV; CDR2 reads YYDKDF (reference sequence). The CDR3 runs to 14 residues. Between the trimmed V and J ends, which lost 0 bases and 5 bases, there was a span of 8 bases. In DNA, the CDR3 is TGTGCCACCAGCAGAGATAAGGAAGACAATGAGCAGTTCTTC. Translated: CATSRDKEDNEQFF.

This CDR3 reads CASSLDPTVTEAFF. In DNA form, the CDR3 reads TGCGCCAGCAGCCTGGACCCCACCGTCACTGAAGCTTTCTTT. This rearrangement joins TRBV4-3 to TRBJ1-1; D remains unclear. Germline V gives CDR1 LGHNA, CDR2 YSLEER. CDR3 size: 14 residues. V lost 4 bases to trimming and J lost 4 bases, with 13 bases between them.